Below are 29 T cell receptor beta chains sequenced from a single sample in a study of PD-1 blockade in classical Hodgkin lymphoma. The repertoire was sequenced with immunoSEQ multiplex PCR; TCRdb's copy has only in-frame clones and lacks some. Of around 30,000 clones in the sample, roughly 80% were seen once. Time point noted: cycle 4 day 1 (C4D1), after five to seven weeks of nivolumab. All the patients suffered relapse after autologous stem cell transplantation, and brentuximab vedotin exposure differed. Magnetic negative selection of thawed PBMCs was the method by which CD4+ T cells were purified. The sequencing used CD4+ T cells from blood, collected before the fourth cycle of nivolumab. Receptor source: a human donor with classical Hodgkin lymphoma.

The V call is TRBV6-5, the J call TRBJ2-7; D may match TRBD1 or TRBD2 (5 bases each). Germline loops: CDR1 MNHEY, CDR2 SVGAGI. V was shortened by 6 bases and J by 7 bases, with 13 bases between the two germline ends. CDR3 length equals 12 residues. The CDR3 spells CASRGPPSEQYF. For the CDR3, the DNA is TGTGCCAGCAGGGGACCTCCCTCGGAGCAGTACTTC.

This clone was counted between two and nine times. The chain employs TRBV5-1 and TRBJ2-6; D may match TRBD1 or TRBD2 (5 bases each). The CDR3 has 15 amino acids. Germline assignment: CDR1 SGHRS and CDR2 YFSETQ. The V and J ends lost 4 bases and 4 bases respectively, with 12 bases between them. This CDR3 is CASSTEGSGANVLTF. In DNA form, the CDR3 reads TGCGCCAGCAGCACTGAGGGGTCGGGGGCCAACGTCCTGACTTTC. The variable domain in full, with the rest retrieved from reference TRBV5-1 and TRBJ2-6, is KAGVTQTPRYLIKTRGQQVTLSCSPISGHRSVSWYQQTPGQGLQFLFEYFSETQRNKGNFPGRFSGRQFSNSRSEMNVSTLELGDSALYLCASSTEGSGANVLTFGAGSRLTVL.

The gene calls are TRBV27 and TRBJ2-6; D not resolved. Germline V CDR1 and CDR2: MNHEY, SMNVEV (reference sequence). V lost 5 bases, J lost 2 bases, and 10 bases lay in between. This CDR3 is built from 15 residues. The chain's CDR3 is CASSPSWAGANVLTF. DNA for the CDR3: TGTGCCAGCAGTCCGAGCTGGGCTGGGGCCAACGTCCTGACTTTC.

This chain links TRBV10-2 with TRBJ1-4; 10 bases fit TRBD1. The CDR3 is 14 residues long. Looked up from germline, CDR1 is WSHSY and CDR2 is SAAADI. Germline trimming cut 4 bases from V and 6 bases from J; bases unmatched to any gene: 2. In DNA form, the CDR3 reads TGCGCCAGCAGTGGGGGGACAGGGGATGAAAAACTGTTTTTT. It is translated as CASSGGTGDEKLFF.

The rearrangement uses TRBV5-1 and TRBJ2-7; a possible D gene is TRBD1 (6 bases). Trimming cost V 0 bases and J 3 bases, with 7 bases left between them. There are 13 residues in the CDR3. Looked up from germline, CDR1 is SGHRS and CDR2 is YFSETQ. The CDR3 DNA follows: TGCGCCAGCAGCTTGGAGGGGGTCTACGAGCAGTACTTC. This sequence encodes CASSLEGVYEQYF.

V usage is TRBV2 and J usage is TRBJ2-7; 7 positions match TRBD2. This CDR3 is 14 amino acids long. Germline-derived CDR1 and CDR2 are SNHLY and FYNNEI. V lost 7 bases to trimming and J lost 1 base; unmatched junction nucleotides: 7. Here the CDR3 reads CASMGQRGSYEQYF. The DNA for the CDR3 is TGTGCCAGCATGGGCCAGCGGGGATCCTACGAGCAGTACTTC.

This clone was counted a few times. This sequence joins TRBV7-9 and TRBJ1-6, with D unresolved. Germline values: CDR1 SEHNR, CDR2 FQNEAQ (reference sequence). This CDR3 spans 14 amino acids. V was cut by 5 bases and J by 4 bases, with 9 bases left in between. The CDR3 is CASSQTGYNSPLHF. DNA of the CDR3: TGTGCCAGCAGCCAAACCGGGTATAATTCACCCCTCCACTTT. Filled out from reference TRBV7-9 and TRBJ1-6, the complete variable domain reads DTGVSQNPRHKITKRGQNVTFRCDPISEHNRLYWYRQTLGQGPEFLTYFQNEAQLEKSRLLSDRFSAERPKGSFSTLEIQRTEQGDSAMYLCASSQTGYNSPLHFGNGTRLTVT.

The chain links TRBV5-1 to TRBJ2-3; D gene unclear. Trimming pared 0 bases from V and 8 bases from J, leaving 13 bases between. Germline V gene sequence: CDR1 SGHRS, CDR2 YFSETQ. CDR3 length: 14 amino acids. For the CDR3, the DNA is TGCGCCAGCAGCTTGGAAGCAGGAATGGTTACGCAGTATTTT. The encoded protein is CASSLEAGMVTQYF.

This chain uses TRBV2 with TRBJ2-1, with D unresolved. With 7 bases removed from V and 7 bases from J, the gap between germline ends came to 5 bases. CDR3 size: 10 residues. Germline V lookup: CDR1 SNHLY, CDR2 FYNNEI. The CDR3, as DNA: TGTGCCAGCACTGGGAATGAGCAGTTCTTC. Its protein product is CASTGNEQFF. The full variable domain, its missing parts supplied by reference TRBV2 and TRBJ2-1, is EPEVTQTPSHQVTQMGQEVILRCVPISNHLYFYWYRQILGQKVEFLVSFYNNEISEKSEIFDDQFSVERPDGSNFTLKIRSTKLEDSAMYFCASTGNEQFFGPGTRLTVL.

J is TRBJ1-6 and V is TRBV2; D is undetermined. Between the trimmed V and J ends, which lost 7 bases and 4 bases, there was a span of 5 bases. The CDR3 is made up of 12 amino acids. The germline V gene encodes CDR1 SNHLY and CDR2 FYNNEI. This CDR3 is CASIQYNSPLHF. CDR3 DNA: TGTGCCAGCATCCAGTATAATTCACCCCTCCACTTT.

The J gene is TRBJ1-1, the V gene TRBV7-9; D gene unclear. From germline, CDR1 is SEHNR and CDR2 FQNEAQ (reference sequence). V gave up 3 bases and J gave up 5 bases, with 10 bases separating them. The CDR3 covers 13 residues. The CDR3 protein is CASSFTSGTEAFF. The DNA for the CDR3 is TGTGCCAGCAGCTTTACCAGTGGAACTGAAGCTTTCTTT.

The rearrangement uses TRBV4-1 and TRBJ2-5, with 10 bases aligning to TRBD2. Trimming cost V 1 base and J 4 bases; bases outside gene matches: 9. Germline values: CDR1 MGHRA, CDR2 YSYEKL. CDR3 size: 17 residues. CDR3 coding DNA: TGCGCCAGCAGCCAAGTGCTTAGCGGGGGGTTGGGAGAGACCCAGTACTTC. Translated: CASSQVLSGGLGETQYF.

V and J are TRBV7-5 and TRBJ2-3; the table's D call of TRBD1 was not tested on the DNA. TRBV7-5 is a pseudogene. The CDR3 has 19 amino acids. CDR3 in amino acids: CVRSFIKPTTGGSTDTQYF. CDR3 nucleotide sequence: TGTGTCAGAAGCTTCATAAAGCCTACAACAGGGGGGTCGACAGATACGCAGTATTTT.

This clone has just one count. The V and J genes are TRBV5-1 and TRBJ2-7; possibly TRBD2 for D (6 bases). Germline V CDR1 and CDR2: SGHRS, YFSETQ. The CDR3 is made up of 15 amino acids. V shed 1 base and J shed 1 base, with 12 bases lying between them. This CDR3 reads CASSLLRESSYEQYF. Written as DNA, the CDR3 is TGCGCCAGCAGCTTGTTACGGGAGTCATCCTACGAGCAGTACTTC.

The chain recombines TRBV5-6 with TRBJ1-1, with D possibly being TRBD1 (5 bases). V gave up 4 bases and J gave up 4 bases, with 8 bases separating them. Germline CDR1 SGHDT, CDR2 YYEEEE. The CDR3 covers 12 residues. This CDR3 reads CASSLDSTEAFF. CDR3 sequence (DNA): TGTGCCAGCAGCCTAGACAGCACTGAAGCTTTCTTT. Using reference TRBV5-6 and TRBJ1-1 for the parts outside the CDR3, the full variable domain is DAGVTQSPTHLIKTRGQQVTLRCSPKSGHDTVSWYQQALGQGPQFIFQYYEEEERQRGNFPDRFSGHQFPNYSSELNVNALLLGDSALYLCASSLDSTEAFFGQGTRLTVV.

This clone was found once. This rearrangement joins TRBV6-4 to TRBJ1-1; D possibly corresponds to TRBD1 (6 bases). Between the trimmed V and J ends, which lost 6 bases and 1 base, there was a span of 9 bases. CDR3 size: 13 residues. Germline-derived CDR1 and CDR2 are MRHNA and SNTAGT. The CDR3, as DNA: TGTGCCAGCAGCCTGACAGGGAACACTGAAGCTTTCTTT. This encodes CASSLTGNTEAFF.

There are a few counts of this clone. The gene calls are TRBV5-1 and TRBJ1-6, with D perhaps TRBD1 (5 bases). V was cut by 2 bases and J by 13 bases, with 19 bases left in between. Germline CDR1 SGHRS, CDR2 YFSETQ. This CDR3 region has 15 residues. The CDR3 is CASSFNPGRQPPLHF. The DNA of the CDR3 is TGCGCCAGCAGCTTTAATCCAGGCCGACAGCCCCCCCTCCACTTT.

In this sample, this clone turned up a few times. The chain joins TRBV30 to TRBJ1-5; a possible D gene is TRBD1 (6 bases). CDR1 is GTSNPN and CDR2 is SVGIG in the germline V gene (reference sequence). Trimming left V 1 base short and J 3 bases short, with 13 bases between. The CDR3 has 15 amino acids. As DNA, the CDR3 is TGTGCCTGGAGTGCAGGGACGGGACACAATCAGCCCCAGCATTTT. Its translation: CAWSAGTGHNQPQHF.

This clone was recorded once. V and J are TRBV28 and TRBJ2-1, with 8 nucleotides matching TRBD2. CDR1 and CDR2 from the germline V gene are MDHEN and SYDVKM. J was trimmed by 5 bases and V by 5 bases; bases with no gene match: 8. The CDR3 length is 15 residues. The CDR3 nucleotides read TGTGCCAGCAGTAGGACTGGAGCGGGAGACAATGAGCAGTTCTTC. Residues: CASSRTGAGDNEQFF.

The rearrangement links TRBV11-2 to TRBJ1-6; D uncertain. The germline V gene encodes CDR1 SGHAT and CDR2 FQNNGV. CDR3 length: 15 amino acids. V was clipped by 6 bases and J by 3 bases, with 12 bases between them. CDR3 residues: CASRRPGSYNSPLHF. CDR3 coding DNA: TGTGCCAGCAGACGACCCGGGAGCTATAATTCACCCCTCCACTTT.

The CDR3 coding sequence is TGCGCCAGCAGCTTGGAGGCTAGCTGGGGGGAGACCCAGTACTTC. This encodes CASSLEASWGETQYF. The chain is built from TRBV5-1 and TRBJ2-5, with D possibly called TRBD1 or TRBD2 (5 bases each). Germline lookup yields CDR1 SGHRS and CDR2 YFSETQ. Trimming pared 0 bases from V and 5 bases from J, leaving 14 bases between. The CDR3 runs 15 residues.

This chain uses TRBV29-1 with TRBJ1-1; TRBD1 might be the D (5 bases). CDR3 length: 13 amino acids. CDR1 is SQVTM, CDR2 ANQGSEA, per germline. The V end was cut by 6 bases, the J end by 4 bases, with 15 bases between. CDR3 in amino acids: CSVEGILATEAFF. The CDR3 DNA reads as TGCAGCGTCGAGGGGATCCTCGCCACTGAAGCTTTCTTT.

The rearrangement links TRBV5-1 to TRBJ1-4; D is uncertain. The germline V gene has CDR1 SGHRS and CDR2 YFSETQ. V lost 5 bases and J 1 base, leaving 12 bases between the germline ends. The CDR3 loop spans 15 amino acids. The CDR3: CASRAGPQTNEKLFF. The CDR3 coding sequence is TGCGCCAGCAGAGCAGGCCCGCAAACTAATGAAAAACTGTTTTTT.

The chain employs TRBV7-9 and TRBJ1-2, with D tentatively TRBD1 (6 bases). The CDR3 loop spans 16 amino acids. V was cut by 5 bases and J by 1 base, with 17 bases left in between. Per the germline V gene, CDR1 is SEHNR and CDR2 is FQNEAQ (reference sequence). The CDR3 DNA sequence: TGTGCCAGCAGCCCCGGTGGGGGGACACATAACTATGGCTACACCTTC. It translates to CASSPGGGTHNYGYTF.

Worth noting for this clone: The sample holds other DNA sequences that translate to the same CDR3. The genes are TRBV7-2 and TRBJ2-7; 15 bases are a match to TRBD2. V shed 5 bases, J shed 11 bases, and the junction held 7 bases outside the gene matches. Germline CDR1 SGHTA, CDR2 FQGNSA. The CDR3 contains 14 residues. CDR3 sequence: CASSRTSGGEEEYF. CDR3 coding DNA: TGTGCCAGCAGCCGGACTAGCGGGGGGGAGGAGGAGTACTTC. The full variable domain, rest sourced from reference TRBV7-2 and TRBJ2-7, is GAGVSQSPSNKVTEKGKDVELRCDPISGHTALYWYRQSLGQGLEFLIYFQGNSAPDKSGLPSDRFSAERTGGSVSTLTIQRTQQEDSAVYLCASSRTSGGEEEYFGPGTRLTVT.

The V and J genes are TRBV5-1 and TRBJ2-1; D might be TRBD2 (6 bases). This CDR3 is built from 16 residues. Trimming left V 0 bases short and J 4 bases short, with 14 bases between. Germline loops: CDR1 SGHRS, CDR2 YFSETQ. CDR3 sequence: CASSLDGAGSYNEQFF. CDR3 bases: TGCGCCAGCAGCTTGGACGGGGCGGGGTCTTACAATGAGCAGTTCTTC. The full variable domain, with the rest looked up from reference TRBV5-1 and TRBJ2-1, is KAGVTQTPRYLIKTRGQQVTLSCSPISGHRSVSWYQQTPGQGLQFLFEYFSETQRNKGNFPGRFSGRQFSNSRSEMNVSTLELGDSALYLCASSLDGAGSYNEQFFGPGTRLTVL.

The CDR3 bases are TGTGCCAGCAGTGGTTCGTGGGCCCCGAACACCGGGGAGCTGTTTTTT. Its protein product is CASSGSWAPNTGELFF. The chain has TRBV6-6 and TRBJ2-2; the D is unclear. Germline-derived CDR1 and CDR2 are MNHNY and SVGAGI (reference sequence). The length of the CDR3 is 16 residues. V was trimmed by 5 bases and J by 0 bases, leaving 13 bases between them.

The chain's CDR3 is CAWSVRDSSYEQYF. The CDR3 coding sequence is TGTGCCTGGAGTGTTAGGGACAGCTCCTACGAGCAGTACTTC. The rearrangement uses TRBV30 and TRBJ2-7, with 7 bases identical to TRBD1. The junction had 2 bases not matched to a gene; V was cut back by 0 bases and J by 0 bases. CDR1 GTSNPN and CDR2 SVGIG come from the germline V gene (reference sequence). This CDR3 contains 14 residues.

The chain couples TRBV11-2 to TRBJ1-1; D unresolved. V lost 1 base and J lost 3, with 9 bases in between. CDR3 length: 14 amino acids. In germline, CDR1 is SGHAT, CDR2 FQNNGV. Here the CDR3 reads CASSLVPGYTEAFF. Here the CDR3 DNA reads TGTGCCAGCAGCTTAGTGCCGGGGTACACTGAAGCTTTCTTT.